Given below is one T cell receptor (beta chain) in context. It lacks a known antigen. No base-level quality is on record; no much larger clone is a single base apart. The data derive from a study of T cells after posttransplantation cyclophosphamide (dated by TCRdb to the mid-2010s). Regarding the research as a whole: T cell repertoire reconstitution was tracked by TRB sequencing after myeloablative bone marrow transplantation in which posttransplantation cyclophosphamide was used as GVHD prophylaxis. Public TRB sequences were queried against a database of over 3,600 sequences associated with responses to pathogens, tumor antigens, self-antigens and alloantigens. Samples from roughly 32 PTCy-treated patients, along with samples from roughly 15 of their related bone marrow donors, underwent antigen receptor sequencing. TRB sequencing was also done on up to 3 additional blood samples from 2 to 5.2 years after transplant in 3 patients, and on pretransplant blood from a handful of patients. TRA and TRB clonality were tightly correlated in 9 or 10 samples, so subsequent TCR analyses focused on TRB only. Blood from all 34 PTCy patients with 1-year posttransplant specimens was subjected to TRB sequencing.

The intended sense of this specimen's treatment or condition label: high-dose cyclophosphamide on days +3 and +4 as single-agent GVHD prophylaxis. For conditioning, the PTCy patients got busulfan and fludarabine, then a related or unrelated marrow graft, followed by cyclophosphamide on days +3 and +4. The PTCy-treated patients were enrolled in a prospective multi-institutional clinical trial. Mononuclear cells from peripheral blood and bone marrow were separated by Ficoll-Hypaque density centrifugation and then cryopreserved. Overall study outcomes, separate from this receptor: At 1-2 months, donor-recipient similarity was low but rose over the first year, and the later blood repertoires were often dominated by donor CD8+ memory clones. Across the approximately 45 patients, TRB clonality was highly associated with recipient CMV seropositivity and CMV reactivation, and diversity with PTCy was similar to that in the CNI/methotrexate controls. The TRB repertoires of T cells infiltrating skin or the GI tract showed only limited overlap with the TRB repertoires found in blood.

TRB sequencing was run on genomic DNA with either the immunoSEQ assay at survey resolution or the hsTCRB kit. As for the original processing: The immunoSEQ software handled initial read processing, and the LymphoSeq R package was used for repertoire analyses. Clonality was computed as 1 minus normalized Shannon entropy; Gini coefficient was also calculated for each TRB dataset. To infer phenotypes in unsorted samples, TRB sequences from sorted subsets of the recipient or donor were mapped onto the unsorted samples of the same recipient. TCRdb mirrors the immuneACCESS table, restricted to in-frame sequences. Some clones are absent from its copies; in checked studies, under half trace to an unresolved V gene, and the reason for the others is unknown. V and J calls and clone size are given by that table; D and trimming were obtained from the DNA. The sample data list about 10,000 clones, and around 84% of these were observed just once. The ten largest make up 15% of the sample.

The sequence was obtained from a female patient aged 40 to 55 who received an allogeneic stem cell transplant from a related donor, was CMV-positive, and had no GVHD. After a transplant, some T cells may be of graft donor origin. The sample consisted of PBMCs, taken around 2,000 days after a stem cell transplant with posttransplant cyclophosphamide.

The DNA sequence is as follows: TGTGCCAGCAGTGAAGCGCACACGGGGATAAACTACGAGCAGTACTTC. This yields the protein CASSEAHTGINYEQYF. The chain uses TRBV9 and TRBJ2-7; the D region possibly corresponds to TRBD2 (5 bases align). The CDR3 runs 16 residues from the cysteine to the phenylalanine. Only CDR3 DNA is held: 48 bases, read in frame from base 1. The V end loses 5 bases and the J end loses 3 bases, and a stretch of 21 bases separates them. CDR1 and CDR2, per the germline V gene, are SGDLS and YYNGEE.